The rows below give T cell receptor beta chains drawn from one sample of a study of patients and donors after allogeneic stem cell transplantation. One entry per CDR3 protein, called by TCRdb with MiXCR from the RT-PCR reads. Here the sample spans about 400,000 distinct CDR3 sequences, under 20% being singletons. The sequencing input was blood, either unsorted or a sorted T cell fraction (not recorded which). These receptors were collected from a human donor who was either an allogeneic HSCT recipient or a stem cell or donor lymphocyte infusion donor (not recorded which). It is not recorded whose cells these are; they may come from a transplant donor. Both conserved end residues are part of each CDR3. A D gene is named only where the DNA matches it firmly. Only part of the rows carry a size: once, few, many, or a class if the clone is expanded.

v_call,clone_size,d_call,j_call,cdr3_aa,cdr3_nt
TRBV2,few,TRBD2,TRBJ2-2,CASSEPLAANTGELFF,TGTGCCAGCAGTGAACCGCTAGCGGCGAACACCGGGGAGCTGTTTTTT
TRBV6-1,-,-,TRBJ2-7,CASSAKRAYEQYF,TGTGCCAGCAGTGCGAAGCGGGCCTACGAGCAGTACTTC
TRBV12-5,-,-,TRBJ2-3,CASGFLWLFRTDTQYF,TGTGCTAGTGGTTTTCTCTGGCTTTTCCGCACAGATACGCAGTATTTT
TRBV6-1,-,-,TRBJ1-6,CASSRDTVYNSPLHF,TGTGCCAGCAGCCGGGACACAGTTTATAATTCACCCCTCCACTTT
TRBV12-3/TRBV12-4,many,-,TRBJ2-5,CASSRTGGLETQYF,TGTGCCAGCAGCCGAACGGGGGGCCTGGAGACCCAGTACTTC
TRBV12-3/TRBV12-4,few,-,TRBJ1-4,CASTSDLRSEKLFF,TGTGCCAGCACCTCGGACTTGCGAAGCGAAAAACTGTTTTTT
TRBV5-1,many,-,TRBJ1-6,CASSLEPGVNSPLHF,TGCGCCAGCAGCTTGGAACCAGGAGTTAATTCACCCCTCCACTTT
TRBV14,few,TRBD2,TRBJ2-2,CASSHAGGSIGELFF,TGTGCCAGCAGCCACGCGGGAGGTTCTATCGGGGAGCTGTTTTTT
TRBV12-3/TRBV12-4,-,-,TRBJ1-2,CASTLRGGYTF,TGTGCCAGCACCCTCCGGGGTGGCTACACCTTC
TRBV29-1,-,-,TRBJ1-2,CSVEEGVFYGYTF,TGCAGCGTTGAAGAGGGAGTGTTCTATGGCTACACCTTC
TRBV11-2,many,TRBD2,TRBJ2-2,CASSWLADGELFF,TGTGCCAGCAGCTGGCTAGCGGACGGGGAGCTGTTTTTT
TRBV15,few,-,TRBJ1-4,CATSRDPGATNEKLFF,TGTGCCACCAGCAGAGATCCGGGAGCAACTAATGAAAAACTGTTTTTT
TRBV27,-,-,TRBJ1-6,CASRGGPNNSPLHF,TGTGCCAGCAGAGGGGGACCAAATAATTCACCCCTCCACTTT
TRBV9,-,-,TRBJ1-6,CASSVAAVVYNSPLHF,TGTGCCAGCAGCGTAGCGGCAGTCGTTTATAATTCACCCCTCCACTTT
TRBV5-1,-,-,TRBJ2-7,CASTLGGRKGSHEQYF,TGCGCCAGCACCTTAGGAGGTCGAAAGGGGTCCCACGAGCAGTACTTC
TRBV29-1,many,-,TRBJ1-5,CSVAGPGKGQPQHF,TGCAGCGTTGCGGGTCCGGGGAAAGGTCAGCCCCAGCATTTT
TRBV30,few,TRBD1,TRBJ2-7,CAWDRDRVYEQYF,TGTGCCTGGGACCGGGACAGGGTCTACGAGCAGTACTTC
TRBV7-8,-,-,TRBJ2-3,CASSFRYPGGKTDTQYF,TGTGCCAGCAGCTTTCGGTATCCGGGGGGCAAAACAGATACGCAGTATTTT
TRBV24-1,-,-,TRBJ1-1,CATSLGTEAFF,TGTGCCACCAGTCTTGGCACTGAAGCTTTCTTT
TRBV20-1,few,TRBD1,TRBJ2-3,CSASTGGAITDTQYF,TGCAGTGCGTCCACAGGGGGCGCGATAACAGATACGCAGTATTTT
TRBV2,few,TRBD1,TRBJ1-5,CASSKDRGTQPQHF,TGTGCCAGCAGTAAAGACAGGGGGACCCAGCCCCAGCATTTT
TRBV12-5,-,-,TRBJ1-2,CASGLDYGGNYGYTF,TGTGCTAGTGGTTTGGATTACGGAGGAAACTATGGCTACACCTTC
TRBV29-1,few,TRBD1,TRBJ2-1,CSGRTGGYNEQFF,TGCAGCGGCCGGACAGGGGGCTACAATGAGCAGTTCTTC
TRBV12-3/TRBV12-4,-,-,TRBJ2-3,CASSLGLGALSTDTQYF,TGTGCCAGCAGTTTAGGGTTAGGGGCCCTGAGCACAGATACGCAGTATTTT
TRBV29-1,many,TRBD1,TRBJ1-2,CSVDRGNRGLNYGYTF,TGCAGCGTTGACCGGGGAAACAGGGGCCTTAACTATGGCTACACCTTC
TRBV20-1,few,-,TRBJ1-1,CSASKEGYTEAFF,TGCAGTGCTAGTAAGGAGGGCTACACTGAAGCTTTCTTT
TRBV6-2/TRBV6-3,-,-,TRBJ1-2,CASSIGQSYYGYTF,TGTGCCAGCAGTATCGGACAGTCCTACTATGGCTACACCTTC
TRBV15,few,TRBD1,TRBJ2-1,CATSQDRGQGNEQFF,TGTGCCACCAGCCAAGACAGGGGGCAAGGTAATGAGCAGTTCTTC
TRBV7-9,-,-,TRBJ2-5,CASSLNQGWETQYF,TGTGCCAGCAGCCTGAATCAGGGTTGGGAGACCCAGTACTTC
TRBV9,few,TRBD2,TRBJ2-5,CASSPGTSSQETQYF,TGTGCCAGCAGCCCAGGGACTAGTTCCCAAGAGACCCAGTACTTC
TRBV4-1,-,TRBD1,TRBJ2-7,CASSQRGLPTEEQYF,TGCGCCAGCAGCCAAAGGGGGCTGCCGACTGAAGAGCAGTACTTC
TRBV7-6,-,-,TRBJ1-1,CASSPSANTEAFF,TGTGCCAGCAGCCCCTCAGCGAACACTGAAGCTTTCTTT
TRBV29-1,many,-,TRBJ1-2,CSVLRGDRSGYTF,TGCAGCGTTTTGAGAGGGGATCGATCTGGCTACACCTTC
TRBV5-1,few,TRBD1,TRBJ1-2,CASSLSWDRGVVGYTF,TGCGCCAGCAGCTTGAGTTGGGACAGGGGGGTCGTTGGCTACACCTTC
TRBV4-1,-,-,TRBJ2-7,CASSQAWNGRREGTYEQYF,TGCGCCAGCAGCCAAGCTTGGAATGGTCGGCGGGAAGGGACCTACGAGCAGTACTTC
TRBV30,few,-,TRBJ1-1,CAWIGRATEAFF,TGTGCCTGGATCGGGAGGGCCACTGAAGCTTTCTTT
TRBV7-2,-,-,TRBJ1-1,CASSLNRANTEAFF,TGTGCCAGCAGCTTAAACAGGGCTAACACTGAAGCTTTCTTT
TRBV12-3/TRBV12-4,many,TRBD1,TRBJ2-7,CASSYKGLGTGLRSYEQYF,TGTGCCAGCAGTTATAAGGGCCTCGGGACAGGGCTAAGGTCCTACGAGCAGTACTTC
TRBV27,-,-,TRBJ1-1,CASSEIFTGNTEAFF,TGTGCCAGCAGCGAAATTTTCACAGGTAACACTGAAGCTTTCTTT
TRBV12-3/TRBV12-4,few,-,TRBJ2-3,CASSQQGGVTDTQYF,TGTGCCAGCAGTCAACAGGGGGGGGTCACAGATACGCAGTATTTT
TRBV4-2,-,-,TRBJ1-5,CASSPYAGFGQPQHF,TGTGCCAGCAGCCCGTATGCCGGATTTGGTCAGCCCCAGCATTTT
TRBV12-3/TRBV12-4,many,-,TRBJ2-7,CASSYVGTNEQYF,TGTGCCAGCAGCTATGTAGGAACAAACGAGCAGTACTTC
TRBV7-9,-,TRBD1,TRBJ2-1,CANGQANNEQFF,TGTGCCAACGGACAGGCAAACAATGAGCAGTTCTTC
TRBV6-2/TRBV6-3,-,-,TRBJ2-7,CASSNRVYEQYF,TGTGCCAGCAGTAACAGGGTGTACGAGCAGTACTTC
TRBV7-8,-,TRBD2,TRBJ2-6,CASSLFRAGATLSGANVLTF,TGTGCCAGCAGCTTATTTCGGGCGGGAGCGACACTCTCTGGGGCCAACGTCCTGACTTTC
TRBV6-5,few,-,TRBJ2-1,CASSSNLAGSGTYEQFF,TGTGCCAGCAGTTCAAACTTAGCAGGAAGTGGGACCTATGAGCAGTTCTTC
TRBV14,-,TRBD1,TRBJ2-1,CASSHYTGAYNEQFF,TGTGCCAGCAGTCACTACACAGGGGCCTACAATGAGCAGTTCTTC
TRBV10-3,few,-,TRBJ2-7,CAISELPYEQYF,TGTGCCATCAGTGAACTTCCCTACGAGCAGTACTTC
TRBV27,few,-,TRBJ2-7,CASSTGTPYEQYF,TGTGCCAGCAGTACCGGGACACCCTACGAGCAGTACTTC
TRBV4-1,few,-,TRBJ1-5,CASSQDPYGPIPDWSNQPQHF,TGCGCCAGCAGCCAAGATCCGTATGGCCCGATTCCCGATTGGAGCAATCAGCCCCAGCATTTT
TRBV13,-,TRBD2,TRBJ2-7,CASSAPGLAGEKKYF,TGTGCCAGCAGCGCACCGGGACTAGCGGGAGAGAAAAAGTACTTC
TRBV5-1,-,-,TRBJ1-1,CASSLGKWDTEAFF,TGCGCCAGCAGCTTGGGTAAATGGGACACTGAAGCTTTCTTT
TRBV7-8,few,TRBD1,TRBJ1-5,CASSLGQGENQPQHF,TGTGCCAGCAGCTTAGGACAGGGGGAGAATCAGCCCCAGCATTTT
TRBV25-1,-,TRBD1,TRBJ2-7,CASRKGTGIYEQYF,TGTGCCAGCAGAAAGGGGACAGGAATTTACGAGCAGTACTTC
TRBV7-9,many,TRBD1,TRBJ2-7,CASSLGDRLWDEQYF,TGTGCCAGCAGCTTAGGGGACAGGCTCTGGGACGAGCAGTACTTC
TRBV20-1,-,-,TRBJ2-3,CSASLLGAQDTQYF,TGCAGTGCCTCCCTGTTGGGGGCCCAAGATACGCAGTATTTT
TRBV15,many,-,TRBJ2-1,CATSRRDQYRQFF,TGTGCCACCAGCAGACGGGATCAGTATAGGCAGTTCTTC